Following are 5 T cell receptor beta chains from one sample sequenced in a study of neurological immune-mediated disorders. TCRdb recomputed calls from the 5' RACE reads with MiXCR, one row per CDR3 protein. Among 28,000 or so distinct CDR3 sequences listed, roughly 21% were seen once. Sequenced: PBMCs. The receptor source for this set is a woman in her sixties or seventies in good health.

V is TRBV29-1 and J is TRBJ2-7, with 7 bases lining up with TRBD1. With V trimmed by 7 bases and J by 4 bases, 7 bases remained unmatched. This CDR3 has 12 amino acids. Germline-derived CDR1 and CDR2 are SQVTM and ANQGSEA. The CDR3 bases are TGCAGCGGGACGACAGGGCGATACGAGCAGTACTTC. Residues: CSGTTGRYEQYF.

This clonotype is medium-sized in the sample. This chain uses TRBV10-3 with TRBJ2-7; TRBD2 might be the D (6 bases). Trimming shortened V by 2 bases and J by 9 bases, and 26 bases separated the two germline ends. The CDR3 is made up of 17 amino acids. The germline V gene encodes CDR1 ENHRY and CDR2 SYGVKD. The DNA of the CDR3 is TGTGCCATCAGTGAGGGAGGGTCAGTCGATCTCCAACCCGGGCAGTACTTC. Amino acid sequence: CAISEGGSVDLQPGQYF.

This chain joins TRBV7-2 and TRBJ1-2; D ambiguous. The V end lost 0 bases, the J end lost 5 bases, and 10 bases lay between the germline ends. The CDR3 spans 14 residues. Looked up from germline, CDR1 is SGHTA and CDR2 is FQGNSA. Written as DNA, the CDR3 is TGTGCCAGCAGCTTAGCCGAGAACGAGTATGGCTACACCTTC. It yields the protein CASSLAENEYGYTF.

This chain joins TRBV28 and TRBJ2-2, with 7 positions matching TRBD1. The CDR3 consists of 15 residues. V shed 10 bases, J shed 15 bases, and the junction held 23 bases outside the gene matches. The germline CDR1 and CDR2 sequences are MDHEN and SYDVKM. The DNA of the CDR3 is TGTGCCACCGACAACGGGACAGAAAACACCGGTGAGATGTTTTTT. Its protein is CATDNGTENTGEMFF.

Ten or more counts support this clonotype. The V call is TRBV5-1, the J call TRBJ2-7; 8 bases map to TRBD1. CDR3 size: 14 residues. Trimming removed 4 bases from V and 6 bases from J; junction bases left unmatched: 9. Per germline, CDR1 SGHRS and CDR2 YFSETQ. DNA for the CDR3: TGCGCCAGCAGCAGCGGGCAGGGGGCGGTCGAGCAGTACTTC. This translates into CASSSGQGAVEQYF.